These 26 T cell receptor beta chains were all obtained from the same sample, sequenced in a study of control samples from healthy donors and cancer patients. Repertoires were generated with immunoSEQ multiplex PCR, while TCRdb's copy carries only in-frame clones and drops some. The data contain about 410,000 clones, over 75% of them seen just once; the ten biggest clones take up just under 6.5%. Material for sequencing was PBMCs. Receptor source: a man aged 40-55 years with head and neck cancer.

This clone was observed a handful of times. This chain links TRBV28 with TRBJ2-7; no definite D call. CDR1 is MDHEN and CDR2 is SYDVKM in the germline V gene. V was shortened by 2 bases and J by 10 bases, with 9 bases between the two germline ends. This CDR3 is built from 11 residues. CDR3 residues: CASSLNRRQYF. CDR3 DNA sequence: TGTGCCAGCAGTTTAAATAGAAGACAGTACTTC.

The rearrangement links TRBV21-1 to TRBJ2-1; TRBD2 reflects the table's D call only, with no check against the DNA. TRBV21-1 is a pseudogene locus. The CDR3 covers 19 residues. The CDR3 here is CASSKVTSGSFFTYNEQFF. The CDR3 DNA sequence: TGTGCCAGCAGCAAAGTTACTAGCGGGAGCTTCTTCACCTACAATGAGCAGTTCTTC.

V gene TRBV27 combines with J gene TRBJ2-5, with 10 bases lining up with TRBD1. V trimming: 0 bases; J trimming: 5 bases; junction bases outside the gene matches: 9. The CDR3 contains 17 residues. Per germline, CDR1 MNHEY and CDR2 SMNVEV (reference sequence). The CDR3 DNA reads as TGTGCCAGCAGTTTATCCCACGGGACAGGGGTTTTGGAGACCCAGTACTTC. It encodes CASSLSHGTGVLETQYF.

This clone was observed a single time. The V and J genes are TRBV19 and TRBJ1-2; D uncertain. Germline assignment: CDR1 LNHDA and CDR2 SQIVND (reference sequence). Trimming shortened V by 6 bases and J by 7 bases, and 18 bases separated the two germline ends. CDR3 length equals 14 residues. For the CDR3, the DNA is TGTGCCAGTAGCCCTAGGACCGAGGGCTCTGGCTACACCTTC. Translating it yields CASSPRTEGSGYTF.

CDR3 nucleotide sequence: TGTGCCAGCAGCCAAGATACAGCGGGGCTCTCTTACGAGCAGTACTTC. Translated: CASSQDTAGLSYEQYF. The chain recombines TRBV3-1 (or the pseudogene TRBV3-2) with TRBJ2-7, with TRBD2 matching 7 bases. Germline-derived CDR1 and CDR2 are LGHDT and YNNKEL (reference sequence). V was clipped by 0 bases and J by 4 bases; unmatched bases: 9. The CDR3 totals 16 residues.

This clone showed up just once. The CDR3 loop is CASSVDGRQSSGNTIYF. The CDR3 nucleotides are TGTGCCAGCAGCGTAGATGGGAGACAGAGCTCTGGAAACACCATATATTTT. The rearrangement uses TRBV9 and TRBJ1-3, with TRBD1 as a possible D gene (5 bases). This CDR3 spans 17 amino acids. Looked up from germline, CDR1 is SGDLS and CDR2 is YYNGEE. The V end lost 0 bases, the J end lost 0 bases, and 13 bases lay between the germline ends.

J is TRBJ2-7 and V is TRBV5-6; unclear D gene. The germline CDR1 and CDR2 sequences are SGHDT and YYEEEE. Deletions cut 0 bases from V and 5 bases from J, with 12 bases between. There are 14 residues in the CDR3. For the CDR3, the DNA is TGTGCCAGCAGCTTGGAGGGAAAAATCCACGAGCAGTACTTC. Translating it yields CASSLEGKIHEQYF.

This sequence joins TRBV28 and TRBJ2-2; D may be TRBD1 or TRBD2 (5 bases each). Trimming cost V 6 bases and J 0 bases, with 11 bases left between them. Germline V gene sequence: CDR1 MDHEN, CDR2 SYDVKM. The CDR3 consists of 15 residues. CDR3 in DNA: TGTGCCAGCAGCCCCGGGGCGGCGAACACCGGGGAGCTGTTTTTT. Translating gives CASSPGAANTGELFF. The full variable domain, completed using reference TRBV28 and TRBJ2-2, is DVKVTQSSRYLVKRTGEKVFLECVQDMDHENMFWYRQDPGLGLRLIYFSYDVKMKEKGDIPEGYSVSREKKERFSLILESASTNQTSMYLCASSPGAANTGELFFGEGSRLTVL.

This chain uses TRBV19 with TRBJ1-1, with a weak D call TRBD1 (5 bases). The CDR3 runs 16 residues. V was trimmed by 5 bases and J by 4 bases, leaving 20 bases between them. Germline V gives CDR1 LNHDA, CDR2 SQIVND (reference sequence). In DNA form, the CDR3 reads TGTGCCAGTAGTTCCTACCTGGGACTGGTGAGCACTGAAGCTTTCTTT. This sequence encodes CASSSYLGLVSTEAFF. Full variable domain (rest looked up from reference TRBV19 and TRBJ1-1): DGGITQSPKYLFRKEGQNVTLSCEQNLNHDAMYWYRQDPGQGLRLIYYSQIVNDFQKGDIAEGYSVSREKKESFPLTVTSAQKNPTAFYLCASSSYLGLVSTEAFFGQGTRLTVV.

This chain joins TRBV27 and TRBJ1-1; no clear D gene. The CDR3 has 14 residues. Germline V gene data show CDR1 as MNHEY and CDR2 as SMNVEV (reference sequence). Trimming shortened V by 1 base and J by 0 bases, and 6 bases separated the two germline ends. The DNA of the CDR3 is TGTGCCAGCAGTTTATACGGCATGAACACTGAAGCTTTCTTT. It encodes CASSLYGMNTEAFF.

V gene TRBV19 combines with J gene TRBJ1-4; tentative D call: TRBD1 (5 bases). The CDR3 is 16 residues long. The V and J ends lost 5 bases and 4 bases respectively, with 17 bases between them. Germline values: CDR1 LNHDA, CDR2 SQIVND (reference sequence). The CDR3 sequence is CASSPKTGTGNEKLFF. CDR3 DNA sequence: TGTGCCAGTAGTCCAAAAACCGGGACGGGTAATGAAAAACTGTTTTTT.

V is TRBV2 and J is TRBJ1-3; D remains unclear. The CDR3 consists of 14 residues. The germline V gene encodes CDR1 SNHLY and CDR2 FYNNEI. Trimming took 6 bases from V and 4 from J, leaving 13 bases between them. DNA of the CDR3: TGTGCCAGCAGGCGTATGGCCTTCGGAAACACCATATATTTT. As protein: CASRRMAFGNTIYF.

This sequence joins TRBV6-2 or TRBV6-3 and TRBJ2-3; TRBD2 matches 8 bases. The J segment lost 3 bases and the V segment lost 4 bases, leaving 6 bases of the junction unmatched. Germline V gives CDR1 MNHEY, CDR2 SVGEGT. CDR3 length equals 15 residues. CDR3 DNA sequence: TGTGCCAGCAGTTTGAGCGGGGGAACAACAGATACGCAGTATTTT. This translates into CASSLSGGTTDTQYF.

The CDR3 DNA is TGTGCCATCAGTGACTTCTCCTTCACAACTGAAGCTTTCTTT. It is translated as CAISDFSFTTEAFF. The V gene is TRBV10-3, the J gene TRBJ1-1, with no clear D. The germline V and J ends were trimmed by 3 bases and 5 bases, with 13 bases remaining between them. CDR1 is ENHRY, CDR2 SYGVKD, per germline. The CDR3 is made up of 14 amino acids.

The chain joins TRBV27 to TRBJ2-4; no clear D. The CDR3 extends over 14 amino acids. Trimming took 5 bases from V and 1 from J, leaving 9 bases between them. The germline CDR1 and CDR2 sequences are MNHEY and SMNVEV (reference sequence). The CDR3 spells CASSGYEAKNIQYF. The CDR3 DNA is TGTGCCAGCAGTGGGTATGAGGCCAAAAACATTCAGTACTTC.

The V gene is TRBV5-5, the J gene TRBJ1-4, with TRBD1 identical over 7 bases. CDR1 is SGHKS, CDR2 YYEKEE, per germline (reference sequence). V dropped 4 bases and J dropped 8; count of bases not matched to a gene: 11. There are 15 residues in the CDR3. The DNA for the CDR3 is TGTGCCAGCAGCCCGACAGGGTTAACCGGCGAAAAACTGTTTTTT. Translated: CASSPTGLTGEKLFF.

The chain employs TRBV11-2 and TRBJ1-3, with a tentative D call TRBD1 (5 bases). CDR1 is SGHAT and CDR2 is FQNNGV in the germline V gene. The CDR3 sequence is 16 residues long. V was trimmed by 5 bases and J by 0 bases, leaving 14 bases between them. For the CDR3, the DNA is TGTGCCAGCAGCCTACCCCCACAGGTCTCTGGAAACACCATATATTTT. Translated: CASSLPPQVSGNTIYF.

The rearrangement links TRBV11-2 to TRBJ1-1; 9 bases line up with TRBD1. The CDR3 is 14 residues long. Germline V gene lookup returns CDR1 SGHAT and CDR2 FQNNGV. Trimming at V came to 5 bases and at J to 5 bases, leaving 6 bases not matched to a gene. The CDR3 loop is CASSLRQGDTEAFF. DNA of the CDR3: TGTGCCAGCAGCCTCCGACAGGGGGATACTGAAGCTTTCTTT.

This chain uses TRBV6-6 with TRBJ2-3, with a tentative D call TRBD1 (6 bases). V lost 2 bases to trimming and J lost 5 bases, with 14 bases between them. The CDR3 has 15 amino acids. CDR1 is MNHNY, CDR2 SVGAGI, per germline (reference sequence). The CDR3 DNA follows: TGTGCCAGCAGTTACGAACAGGGTCATATAGATACGCAGTATTTT. Protein sequence: CASSYEQGHIDTQYF.

This CDR3 is CASSPLQGTNNEQFF. The CDR3 DNA sequence: TGTGCCAGCTCACCATTACAGGGGACGAACAATGAGCAGTTCTTC. The chain joins TRBV18 to TRBJ2-1; 7 bases align to TRBD1. The CDR3 extends over 15 amino acids. From germline, CDR1 is KGHSH and CDR2 LQKENI. V was pared by 2 bases and J by 5 bases, with 6 bases of the junction left unmatched.

The chain employs TRBV19 and TRBJ1-2; the D is unclear. The CDR3 length is 15 residues. Germline-derived CDR1 and CDR2 are LNHDA and SQIVND (reference sequence). Trimming left V 3 bases short and J 5 bases short, with 16 bases between. CDR3 sequence (DNA): TGTGCCAGTAGTATGGACGGCCTCCTAGGGTATGGCTACACCTTC. The encoded protein is CASSMDGLLGYGYTF.

The table lists this clone with a few counts. V usage is TRBV9 and J usage is TRBJ1-2; D ambiguous. The germline CDR1 and CDR2 sequences are SGDLS and YYNGEE. This CDR3 is built from 15 residues. V was trimmed by 4 bases and J by 8 bases, leaving 21 bases between them. DNA for the CDR3: TGTGCCAGCAGCCCAACGGTTACCCCCCCTTTGGGCTACACCTTC. Translation gives CASSPTVTPPLGYTF.

The chain joins TRBV5-1 to TRBJ1-2; weak D call: TRBD1 (6 bases). CDR1 and CDR2 from the germline V gene are SGHRS and YFSETQ. The V and J ends lost 2 bases and 0 bases respectively, with 11 bases between them. This CDR3 region has 15 residues. Written as DNA, the CDR3 is TGCGCCAGCAGCTTATCGGACAGAGCTAACTATGGCTACACCTTC. Its translation: CASSLSDRANYGYTF.

The rearrangement links TRBV28 to TRBJ2-1, with TRBD2 matching over 10 bases. Looked up from germline, CDR1 is MDHEN and CDR2 is SYDVKM. This CDR3 spans 14 amino acids. The J segment lost 6 bases and the V segment lost 5 bases, leaving 4 bases of the junction unmatched. DNA of the CDR3: TGTGCCAGCAGTAGAGCGGGAGGGGGCAATGAGCAGTTCTTC. Translation gives CASSRAGGGNEQFF. The full variable domain, completed using reference TRBV28 and TRBJ2-1, is DVKVTQSSRYLVKRTGEKVFLECVQDMDHENMFWYRQDPGLGLRLIYFSYDVKMKEKGDIPEGYSVSREKKERFSLILESASTNQTSMYLCASSRAGGGNEQFFGPGTRLTVL.

This chain links TRBV6-2 or TRBV6-3 with TRBJ2-5, with D unclear. With 4 bases removed from V and 5 bases from J, the gap between germline ends came to 11 bases. Per the germline V gene, CDR1 is MNHEY and CDR2 is SVGEGT. There are 13 residues in the CDR3. The CDR3 reads CASSSTKLETQYF. For the CDR3, the DNA is TGTGCCAGCAGTTCCACTAAATTGGAGACCCAGTACTTC.

The V and J genes are TRBV2 and TRBJ2-7; D uncertain. Trimming took off 7 bases at V and 0 bases at J, with 7 bases between the two ends. The germline CDR1 and CDR2 sequences are SNHLY and FYNNEI. The CDR3 consists of 12 residues. In DNA form, the CDR3 reads TGTGCCAGCACCCAAAGCTCCTACGAGCAGTACTTC. Translating it yields CASTQSSYEQYF.